This T cell receptor beta chain was obtained from a study of blood T cells in healthy people across ages. The study's findings and limits: Per million T cells, TCR beta diversity dropped about linearly as age rose.

Primers used in a second PCR of roughly 7 to 12 cycles were a sample-barcoded 5' primer and a J-beta primer mix. MiXCR, applied by TCRdb to the 5' RACE reads, yields one record per CDR3 protein. Here the sample spans around 1.5 million distinct CDR3 sequences, almost 60% being singletons. Germline CDR1 and CDR2: KGHSH and LQKENI. The CDR3 sequence is 13 residues long. The V end lost 5 bases, the J end lost 2 bases, and 10 bases lay between the germline ends. There are a few counts of this clonotype. Antigen specificity is unknown. This rearrangement joins TRBV18 to TRBJ2-7; D unresolved. The sample taken for sequencing was blood. This clonotype originated in a man aged 18 to 35 in good health. The chain's CDR3 is CASSSSDTYEQYF. The DNA for the CDR3 is TGTGCCAGCTCATCAAGTGATACCTACGAGCAGTACTTC. The full variable domain, its missing parts supplied by reference TRBV18 and TRBJ2-7, is NAGVMQNPRHLVRRRGQEARLRCSPMKGHSHVYWYRQLPEEGLKFMVYLQKENIIDESGMPKERFSAEFPKEGPSILRIQQVVRGDSAAYFCASSSSDTYEQYFGPGTRLTVT.